A selection of T cell receptor beta chains follows, all from one sample in a study of blood T cells in healthy people across ages. TCRdb used MiXCR to reprocess the 5' RACE reads, holding one entry per CDR3 protein. This sample has around 1,900,000 distinct CDR3 sequences, with about two fifths found just once. The specimen was blood. These receptors originate from a human donor in good health. CDR3s leave out the opening cysteine and the closing phenylalanine or tryptophan. Rows may omit the clone size; those that give it use once, few, many or a size class.

v_call clone_size cdr3_aa
TRBV29-1 few SVEVGADGYT
TRBV7-2 many ASSLGSIQRGPNNEQF
TRBV29-1 few SVEGAAGTYNEQF
TRBV6-5 NA ASSYDFHGLGYGYT
TRBV19 NA ASSIDPADRPMGYGYT
TRBV10-3 NA AISLELGNVLT
TRBV4-1 NA ASSQRGQFFTEAF
TRBV20-1 few SATLGRNYGYT
TRBV7-9 NA ASSPAGLEEKLF
TRBV11-1 NA ASSADRGGSWYEAF
TRBV12-3/TRBV12-4 NA ASNPQTNSNQPQH
TRBV4-2 NA ASSQGLAGVVRDYGYT
TRBV20-1 once SAREASGGRSTDTQY
TRBV27 NA ASSLLPGQGSYNEQF
TRBV15 few ATSRAPRTSGGADTQY
TRBV4-3 few ASSQDGGGAPQY
TRBV19 NA ASTYFPGQGEQY
TRBV9 NA ASSVDPHPPF
TRBV29-1 NA SVGRLLGRDYGYT
TRBV24-1 few ATPNLEEGGGYT
TRBV20-1 NA SAPADREGGETQY
TRBV19 NA ASSIAPGRSQETQY
TRBV4-2 NA ASSLPGADAKAGREKLF
TRBV7-2 NA ASTFLTSPLH
TRBV20-1 few SAIETRVVNAEAF
TRBV7-2 NA ASSLMGSTNIQY
TRBV7-3 NA ASSLLYNTEAF
TRBV7-2 few ASSLSRDGETQY
TRBV7-9 NA ASSSAGQGNFNYGYT
TRBV6-1 NA AGGRGGYYEQY
TRBV7-9 once ASSPRGLAGAWTQY
TRBV10-3 NA AISDGETGKAF
TRBV29-1 many SVYRPTTDTQY
TRBV24-1 NA ATSDFTVNEQF
TRBV6-2/TRBV6-3 NA ASSYSAQPQH
TRBV6-2/TRBV6-3 NA ASTTRRTVNTEAF
TRBV7-9 NA ASSLTGGFGNTIY
TRBV4-2 NA ASSQEQRGISGELF
TRBV20-1 NA SAYQGNSYNEQF
TRBV4-2 once ANSPTPEPFYEQY
TRBV20-1 NA SARRGPEEAF
TRBV5-1 few ASSSIGLAGETQY
TRBV7-8 NA ASSPTPGQGIEAF
TRBV7-8 NA ASSSPALNTEAF
TRBV7-2 NA ASSLYVGVYEQY
TRBV7-2 few ASSLRAGNEKLF
TRBV29-1 NA SARDTASYEQY
TRBV6-2/TRBV6-3 NA ASSTQLGSPNTEAF
TRBV7-2 NA ASSYPLAGALREQF
TRBV5-1 NA ASWDLGNTEAF
TRBV7-8 NA ASSLAQGDLGSPLH
TRBV10-3 NA AIRGQAGGANVLT
TRBV9 NA ASSVEGQNTGELF
TRBV6-5 few ASGQSIYEQY
TRBV29-1 NA SVVGDLIQTEAF